This TCR beta chain was identified during a study of cytomegalovirus exposure and HLA in healthy donors. PCR involved 60 Vbeta and 13 Jbeta primers. Here immunoSEQ multiplex PCR was the method, and the copy in TCRdb shows in-frame clones only, minus some. This table has some 200,000 clones, approximately 84% appearing once. This TCR came from a man aged 45-65 years in good health and CMV-seronegative. The specimen sequenced was PBMCs.

The CDR3 sequence is CASSYVPGVNTEAFF. The CDR3 DNA reads as TGTGCCAGCAGTTATGTTCCAGGGGTGAACACTGAAGCTTTCTTT. The chain recombines TRBV6-5 with TRBJ1-1, with D tentatively TRBD1 (6 bases). Per germline, CDR1 MNHEY and CDR2 SVGAGI. The germline V and J ends were trimmed by 3 bases and 0 bases, with 11 bases remaining between them. The CDR3 consists of 15 residues.